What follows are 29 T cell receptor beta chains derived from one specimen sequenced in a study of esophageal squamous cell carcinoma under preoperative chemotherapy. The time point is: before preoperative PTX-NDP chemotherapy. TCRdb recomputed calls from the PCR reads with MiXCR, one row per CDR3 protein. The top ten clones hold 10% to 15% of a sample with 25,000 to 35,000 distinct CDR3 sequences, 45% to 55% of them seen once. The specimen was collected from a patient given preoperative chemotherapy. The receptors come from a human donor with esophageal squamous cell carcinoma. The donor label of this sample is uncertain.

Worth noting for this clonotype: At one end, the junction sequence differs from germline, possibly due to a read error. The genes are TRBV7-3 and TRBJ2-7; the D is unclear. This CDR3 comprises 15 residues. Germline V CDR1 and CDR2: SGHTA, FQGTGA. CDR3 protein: CASGCARPGSYVQTF. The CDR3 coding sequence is TGTGCCAGCGGGTGCGCACGTCCTGGCTCCTACGTGCAGACCTTC. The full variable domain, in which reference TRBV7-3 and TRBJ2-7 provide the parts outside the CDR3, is GAGVSQTPSNKVTEKGKYVELRCDPISGHTALYWYRQSLGQGPEFLIYFQGTGAADDSGLPNDRFFAVRPEGSVSTLKIQRTERGDSAVYLCASGCARPGSYVQTFGPGTRLTVT.

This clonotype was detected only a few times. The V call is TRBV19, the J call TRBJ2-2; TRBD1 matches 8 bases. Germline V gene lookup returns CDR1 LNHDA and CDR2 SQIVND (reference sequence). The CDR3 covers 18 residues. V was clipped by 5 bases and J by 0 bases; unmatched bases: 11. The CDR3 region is CASSRGPGQATNTGELFF. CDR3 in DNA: TGTGCCAGTAGTCGGGGACCGGGACAGGCAACGAACACCGGGGAGCTGTTTTTT.

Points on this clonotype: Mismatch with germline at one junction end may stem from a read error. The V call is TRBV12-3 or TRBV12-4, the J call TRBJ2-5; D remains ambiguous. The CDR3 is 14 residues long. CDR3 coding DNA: TGTGCCTGTACCTGCCGCGGTGCCCAAGAGATCCAGTACTTC. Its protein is CACTCRGAQEIQYF.

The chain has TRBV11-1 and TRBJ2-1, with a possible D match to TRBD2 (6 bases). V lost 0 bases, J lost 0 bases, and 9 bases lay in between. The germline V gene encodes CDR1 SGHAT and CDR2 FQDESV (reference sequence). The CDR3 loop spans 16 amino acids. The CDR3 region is CASSLAGGISYNEQFF. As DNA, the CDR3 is TGTGCCAGCAGCTTAGCGGGGGGTATCTCCTACAATGAGCAGTTCTTC.

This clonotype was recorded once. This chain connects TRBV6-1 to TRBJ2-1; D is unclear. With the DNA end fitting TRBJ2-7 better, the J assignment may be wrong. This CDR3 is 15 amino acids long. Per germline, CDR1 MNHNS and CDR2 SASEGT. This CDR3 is CASSLVPTLSREQYF. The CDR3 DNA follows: TGTGCCAGCAGTCTAGTCCCAACGTTATCGAGGGAGCAGTACTTC.

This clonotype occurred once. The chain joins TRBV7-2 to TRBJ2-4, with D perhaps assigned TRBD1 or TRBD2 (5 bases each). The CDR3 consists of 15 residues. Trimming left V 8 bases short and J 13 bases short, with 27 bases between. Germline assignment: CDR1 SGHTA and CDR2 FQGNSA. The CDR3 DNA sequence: TGTGCCAGCGGCTCGGGGCTGAGGGCGATAAACACGCAGTACTTC. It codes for CASGSGLRAINTQYF.

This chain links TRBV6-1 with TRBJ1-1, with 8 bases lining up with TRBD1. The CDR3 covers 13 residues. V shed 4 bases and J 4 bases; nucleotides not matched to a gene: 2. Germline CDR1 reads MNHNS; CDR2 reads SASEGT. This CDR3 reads CASSGDRFTEAFF. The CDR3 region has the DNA TGTGCCAGCAGTGGGGACAGGTTCACTGAAGCTTTCTTT.

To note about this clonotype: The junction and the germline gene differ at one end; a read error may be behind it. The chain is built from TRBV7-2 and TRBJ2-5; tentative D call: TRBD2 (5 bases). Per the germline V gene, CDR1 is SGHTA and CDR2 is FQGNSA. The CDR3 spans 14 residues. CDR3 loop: CASSLGVSEGTLSF. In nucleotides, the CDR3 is TGTGCCAGCAGCTTAGGGGTTAGCGAGGGCACCCTGTCTTTC.

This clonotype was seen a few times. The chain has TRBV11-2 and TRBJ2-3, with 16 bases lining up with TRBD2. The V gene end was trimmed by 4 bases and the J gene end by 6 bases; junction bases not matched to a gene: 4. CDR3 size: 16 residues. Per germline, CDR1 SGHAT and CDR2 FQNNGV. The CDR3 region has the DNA TGTGCCAGCAGCTCGGGACTAGCGGGGGGGTTGGATACGCAGTATTTT. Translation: CASSSGLAGGLDTQYF.

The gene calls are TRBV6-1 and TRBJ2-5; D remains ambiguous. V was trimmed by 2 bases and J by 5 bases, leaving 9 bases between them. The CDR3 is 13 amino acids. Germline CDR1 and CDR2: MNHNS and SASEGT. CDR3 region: CASSENLPETQYF. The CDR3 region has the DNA TGTGCCAGCAGTGAAAACCTCCCGGAGACCCAGTACTTC.

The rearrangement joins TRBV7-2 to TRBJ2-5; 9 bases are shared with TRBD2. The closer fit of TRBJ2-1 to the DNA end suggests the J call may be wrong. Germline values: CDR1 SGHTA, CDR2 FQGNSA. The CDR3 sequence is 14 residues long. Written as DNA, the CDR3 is TGTGCCAGCAGCTTTAGCGGGGGATCCTACGAGCAGTTCTTC. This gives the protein CASSFSGGSYEQFF.

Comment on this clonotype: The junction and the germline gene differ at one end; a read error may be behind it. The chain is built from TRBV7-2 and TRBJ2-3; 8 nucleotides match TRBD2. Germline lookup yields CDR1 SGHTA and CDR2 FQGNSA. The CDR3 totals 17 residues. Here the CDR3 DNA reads TGTGCCAGCAGCCCCCGAGCGGGGGTGTGGGGCACAGACACGCAGTATTTT. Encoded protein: CASSPRAGVWGTDTQYF.

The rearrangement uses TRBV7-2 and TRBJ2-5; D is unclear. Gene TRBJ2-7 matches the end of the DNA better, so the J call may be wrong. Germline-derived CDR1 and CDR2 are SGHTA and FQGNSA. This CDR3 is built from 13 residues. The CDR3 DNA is TGTGCCAGCAGCTTAGACTTTAGGTACGAGCAGTACTTC. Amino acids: CASSLDFRYEQYF.

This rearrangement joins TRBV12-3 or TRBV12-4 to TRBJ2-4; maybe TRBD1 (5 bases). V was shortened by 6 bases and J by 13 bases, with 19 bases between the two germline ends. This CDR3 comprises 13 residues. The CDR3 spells CASSDTGTDTQYF. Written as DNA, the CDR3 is TGTGCCAGCAGCGACACAGGCACCGACACCCAGTACTTC.

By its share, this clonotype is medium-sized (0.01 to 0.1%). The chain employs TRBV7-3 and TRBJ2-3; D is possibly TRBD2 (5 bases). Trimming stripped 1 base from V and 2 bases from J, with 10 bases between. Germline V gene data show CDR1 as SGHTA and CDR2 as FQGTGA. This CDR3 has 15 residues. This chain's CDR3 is CASSLKAGYTDTQYF. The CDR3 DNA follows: TGTGCCAGCAGCTTAAAGGCGGGTTACACAGATACGCAGTATTTT.

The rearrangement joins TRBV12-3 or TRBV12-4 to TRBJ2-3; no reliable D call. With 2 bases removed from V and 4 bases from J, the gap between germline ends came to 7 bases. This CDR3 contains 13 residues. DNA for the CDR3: TGTGCCAGCAGTTTATACAGATCAGATACGCAGTATTTT. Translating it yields CASSLYRSDTQYF.

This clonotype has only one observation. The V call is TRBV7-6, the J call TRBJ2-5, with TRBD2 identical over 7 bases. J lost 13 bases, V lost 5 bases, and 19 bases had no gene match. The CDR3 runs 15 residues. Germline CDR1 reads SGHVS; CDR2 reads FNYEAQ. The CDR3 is CASSLTLGGHKALYF. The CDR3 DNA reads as TGTGCCAGCAGCCTGACCCTGGGAGGGCACAAGGCCCTGTACTTC. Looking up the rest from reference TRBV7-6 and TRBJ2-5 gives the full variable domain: GAGVSQSPRYKVTKRGQDVALRCDPISGHVSLYWYRQALGQGPEFLTYFNYEAQQDKSGLPNDRFSAERPEGSISTLTIQRTEQRDSAMYRCASSLTLGGHKALYFGPGTRLLVL.

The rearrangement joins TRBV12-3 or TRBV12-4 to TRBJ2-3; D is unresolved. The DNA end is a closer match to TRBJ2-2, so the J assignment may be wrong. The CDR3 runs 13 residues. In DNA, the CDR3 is TGTGCCCTCCGTGCCCGAGACACAGAGACGCTGTTTTTT. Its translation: CALRARDTETLFF.

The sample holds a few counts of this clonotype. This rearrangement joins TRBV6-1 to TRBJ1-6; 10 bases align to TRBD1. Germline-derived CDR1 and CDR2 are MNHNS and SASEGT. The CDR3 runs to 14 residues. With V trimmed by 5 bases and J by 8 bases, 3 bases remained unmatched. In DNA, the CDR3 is TGTGCCAGCAGTAAGACAGGGGGCGATTCACCCCTCCACTTT. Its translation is CASSKTGGDSPLHF.

CDR3 loop: CASTGSIAYEQYF. CDR3 sequence (DNA): TGTGCCAGCACGGGGTCCATAGCCTACGAGCAGTACTTC. J is TRBJ2-7 and V is TRBV6-1, with D maybe TRBD2 (5 bases). The germline V gene encodes CDR1 MNHNS and CDR2 SASEGT. Trimming stripped 7 bases from V and 2 bases from J, with 12 bases between. This CDR3 has 13 residues.

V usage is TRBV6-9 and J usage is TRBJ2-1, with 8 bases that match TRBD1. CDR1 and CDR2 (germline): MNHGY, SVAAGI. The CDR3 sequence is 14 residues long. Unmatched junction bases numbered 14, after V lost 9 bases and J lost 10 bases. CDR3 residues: CASLDRASSYEQFF. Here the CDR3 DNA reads TGTGCCAGTTTGGACAGGGCGAGCTCCTACGAGCAGTTCTTC.

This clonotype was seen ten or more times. CDR3 residues: CASSERAGAISDTDTQYF. The CDR3 DNA reads as TGTGCCAGCAGTGAGAGGGCAGGGGCGATTTCTGACACAGATACGCAGTATTTT. The chain uses TRBV6-1 and TRBJ2-3; perhaps TRBD1 as D (6 bases). This CDR3 comprises 18 residues. V was pared by 3 bases and J by 2 bases, with 21 bases between. Germline V CDR1 and CDR2: MNHNS, SASEGT.

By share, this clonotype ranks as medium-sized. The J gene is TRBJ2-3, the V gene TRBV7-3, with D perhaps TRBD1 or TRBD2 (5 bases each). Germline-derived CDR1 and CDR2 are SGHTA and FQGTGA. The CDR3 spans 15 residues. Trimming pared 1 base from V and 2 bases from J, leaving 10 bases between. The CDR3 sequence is CASSLRGSATDTQYF. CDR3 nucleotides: TGTGCCAGCAGCTTAAGGGGGAGCGCCACAGATACGCAGTATTTT.

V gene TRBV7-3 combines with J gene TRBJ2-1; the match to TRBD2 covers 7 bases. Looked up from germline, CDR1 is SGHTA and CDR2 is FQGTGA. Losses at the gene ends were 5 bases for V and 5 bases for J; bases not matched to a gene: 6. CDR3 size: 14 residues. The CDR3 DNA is TGTGCCAGCAGCCCTGGGACTATACACAATGAGCAGTTCTTC. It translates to CASSPGTIHNEQFF.

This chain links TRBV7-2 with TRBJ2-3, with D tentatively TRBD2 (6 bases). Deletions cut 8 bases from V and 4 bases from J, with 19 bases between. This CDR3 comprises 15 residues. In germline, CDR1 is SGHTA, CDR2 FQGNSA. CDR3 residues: CASGTGASEADTQYF. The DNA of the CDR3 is TGTGCCAGCGGCACCGGGGCTAGCGAGGCAGATACGCAGTATTTT.

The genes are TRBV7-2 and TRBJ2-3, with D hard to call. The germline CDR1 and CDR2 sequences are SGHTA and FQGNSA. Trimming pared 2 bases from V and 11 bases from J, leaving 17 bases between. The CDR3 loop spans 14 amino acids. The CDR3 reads CASSLNGPADMQYF. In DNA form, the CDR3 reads TGTGCCAGCAGCTTAAACGGGCCAGCAGACATGCAGTATTTT.

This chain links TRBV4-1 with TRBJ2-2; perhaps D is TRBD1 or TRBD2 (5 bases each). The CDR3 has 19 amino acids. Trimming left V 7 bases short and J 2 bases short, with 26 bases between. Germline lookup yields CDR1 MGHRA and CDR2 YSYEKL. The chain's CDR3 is CASTRTPSEWGSNTGELFF. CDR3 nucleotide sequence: TGCGCCAGCACCCGAACTCCTTCCGAGTGGGGGAGCAACACCGGGGAGCTGTTTTTT.

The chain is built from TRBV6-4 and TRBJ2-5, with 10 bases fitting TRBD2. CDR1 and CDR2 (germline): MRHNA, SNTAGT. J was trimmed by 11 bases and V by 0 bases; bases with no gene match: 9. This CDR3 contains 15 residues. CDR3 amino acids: CASSDSAGGYNEQYF. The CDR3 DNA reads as TGTGCCAGCAGTGACTCAGCGGGAGGGTACAATGAGCAGTACTTC.

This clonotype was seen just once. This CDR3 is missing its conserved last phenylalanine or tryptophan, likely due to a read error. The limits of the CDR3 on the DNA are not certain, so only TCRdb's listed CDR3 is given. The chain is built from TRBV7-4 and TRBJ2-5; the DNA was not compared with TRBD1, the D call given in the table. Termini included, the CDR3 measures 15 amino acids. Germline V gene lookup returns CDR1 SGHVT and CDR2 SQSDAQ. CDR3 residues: CASSRTTGGQETQYL.